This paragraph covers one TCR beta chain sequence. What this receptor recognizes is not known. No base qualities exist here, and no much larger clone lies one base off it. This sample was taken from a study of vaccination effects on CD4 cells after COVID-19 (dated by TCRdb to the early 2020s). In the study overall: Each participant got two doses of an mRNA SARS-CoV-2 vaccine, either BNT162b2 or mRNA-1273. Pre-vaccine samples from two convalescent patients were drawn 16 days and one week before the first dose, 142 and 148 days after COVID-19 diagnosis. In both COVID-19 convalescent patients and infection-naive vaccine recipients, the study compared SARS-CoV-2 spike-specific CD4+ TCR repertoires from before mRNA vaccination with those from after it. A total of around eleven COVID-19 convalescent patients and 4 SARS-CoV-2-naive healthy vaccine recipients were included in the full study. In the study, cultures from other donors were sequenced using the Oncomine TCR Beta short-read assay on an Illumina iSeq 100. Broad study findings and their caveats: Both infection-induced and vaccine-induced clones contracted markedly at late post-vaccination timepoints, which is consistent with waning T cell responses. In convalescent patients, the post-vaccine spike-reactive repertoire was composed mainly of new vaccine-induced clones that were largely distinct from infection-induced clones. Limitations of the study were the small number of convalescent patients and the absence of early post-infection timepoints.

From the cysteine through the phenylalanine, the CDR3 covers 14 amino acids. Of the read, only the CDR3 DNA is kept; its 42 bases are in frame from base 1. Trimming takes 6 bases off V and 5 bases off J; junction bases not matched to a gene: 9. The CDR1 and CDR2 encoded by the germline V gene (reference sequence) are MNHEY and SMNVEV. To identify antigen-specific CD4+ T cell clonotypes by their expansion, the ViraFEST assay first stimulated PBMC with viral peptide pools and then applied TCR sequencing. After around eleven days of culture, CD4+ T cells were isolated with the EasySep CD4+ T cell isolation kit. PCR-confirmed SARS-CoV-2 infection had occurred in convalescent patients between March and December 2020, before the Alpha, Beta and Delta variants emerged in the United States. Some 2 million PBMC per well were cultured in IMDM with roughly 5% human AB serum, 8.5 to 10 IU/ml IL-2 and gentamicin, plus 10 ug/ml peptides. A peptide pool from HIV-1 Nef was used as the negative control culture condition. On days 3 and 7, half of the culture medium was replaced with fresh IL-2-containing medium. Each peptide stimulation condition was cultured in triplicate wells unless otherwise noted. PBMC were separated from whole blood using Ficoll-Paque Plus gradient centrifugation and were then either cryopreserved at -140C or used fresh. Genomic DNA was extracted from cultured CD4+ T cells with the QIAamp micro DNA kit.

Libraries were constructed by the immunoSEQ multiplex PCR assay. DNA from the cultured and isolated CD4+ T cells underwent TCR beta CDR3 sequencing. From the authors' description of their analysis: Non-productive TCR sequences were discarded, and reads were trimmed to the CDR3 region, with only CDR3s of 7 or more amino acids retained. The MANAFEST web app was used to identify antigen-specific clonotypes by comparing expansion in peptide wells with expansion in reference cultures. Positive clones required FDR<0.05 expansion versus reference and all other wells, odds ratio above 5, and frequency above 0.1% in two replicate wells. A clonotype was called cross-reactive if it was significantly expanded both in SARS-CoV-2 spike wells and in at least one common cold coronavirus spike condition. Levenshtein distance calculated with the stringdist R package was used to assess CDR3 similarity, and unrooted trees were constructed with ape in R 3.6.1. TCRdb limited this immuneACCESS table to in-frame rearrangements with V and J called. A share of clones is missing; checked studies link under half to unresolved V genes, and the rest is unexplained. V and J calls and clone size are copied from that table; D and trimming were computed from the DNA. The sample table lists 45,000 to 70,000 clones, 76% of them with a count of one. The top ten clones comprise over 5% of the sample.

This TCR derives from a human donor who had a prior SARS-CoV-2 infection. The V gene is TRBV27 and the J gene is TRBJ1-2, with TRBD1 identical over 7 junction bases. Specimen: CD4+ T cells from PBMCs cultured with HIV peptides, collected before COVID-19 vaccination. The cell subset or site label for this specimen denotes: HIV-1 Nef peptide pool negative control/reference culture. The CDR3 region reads CASSLSRGVYGYTF. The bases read TGTGCCAGCAGCCTCTCCAGGGGGGTGTATGGCTACACCTTC.